The subject of this entry is one T cell receptor (beta chain). Its antigen is currently unknown. The data stem from a study of blood T cells in healthy people across ages. Study-level results: Long-lived donors carried more naive CD4+ cells and greater diversity than aged donors. As age increased, TCR beta diversity per million T cells fell in a roughly linear fashion.

A minimum of 6 micrograms of total RNA was extracted per sample. Germline loops: CDR1 SGHRS, CDR2 YFSETQ. With 0 bases removed from V and 1 base from J, the gap between germline ends came to 7 bases. This CDR3 has 14 residues. Through a sample-barcoded 5' primer and a J-beta primer mix, a second PCR was run for roughly 6 to 11 cycles. A 12-random-nucleotide template-switch adaptor tagged each cDNA molecule. Each CDR3 protein is one row after TCRdb ran MiXCR on the 5' RACE reads. Found here are about 720,000 distinct CDR3 sequences, about a fifth of them singletons; the top ten hold roughly a fifth. The sample was blood. This clonotype was obtained from a man between 65 and 85 years old in good health. The chain is built from TRBV5-1 and TRBJ1-1; D remains ambiguous. CDR3 nucleotide sequence: TGCGCCAGCAGCTTGGACAGCCCGAACACTGAAGCTTTCTTT. This translates into CASSLDSPNTEAFF.